Presented here are 10 T cell receptor beta chains from one specimen sequenced in a study of shared clonotypes between healthy human individuals. Clones were sequenced by immunoSEQ multiplex PCR, and TCRdb holds only the in-frame ones, with some missing. This repertoire shows 2,100,000 or so clones, around 95% found once; its top ten account for around 0.13%. Sequenced: naive CD4+ T cells sorted from blood. Subset indicated: CD45RA+ positively selected. The receptor source for this set is a man aged 18 to 35 in good health.

The chain carries TRBV19 and TRBJ1-6, with 9 positions matching TRBD1. The CDR3 totals 15 residues. Germline assignment: CDR1 LNHDA and CDR2 SQIVND (reference sequence). V lost 5 bases and J lost 7; bases outside the gene matches: 6. The CDR3 reads CASSPQGAGNSPLHF. CDR3 sequence (DNA): TGTGCCAGTAGTCCACAGGGGGCCGGGAATTCACCCCTCCACTTT.

The genes are TRBV28 and TRBJ1-6; D not certain. The V and J ends lost 3 bases and 6 bases respectively, with 9 bases between them. The CDR3 spans 14 residues. Germline V gene data show CDR1 as MDHEN and CDR2 as SYDVKM. The CDR3 nucleotides read TGTGCCAGCAGTTTGACCTCTTCTAATTCACCCCTCCACTTT. Residues: CASSLTSSNSPLHF.

To note about this clone: One base away lies a much larger clone, so this may be a sequencing read error. This CDR3 is also generated by other DNA sequences in the sample. V usage is TRBV7-9 and J usage is TRBJ2-7; the D is unclear. CDR3 length: 11 residues. The germline CDR1 and CDR2 sequences are SEHNR and FQNEAQ (reference sequence). Between the trimmed V and J ends, which lost 3 bases and 2 bases, there was a span of 2 bases. The CDR3 DNA sequence: TGTGCCAGCAGCTTCGCCTACGAGCAGTACTTC. Amino acid sequence: CASSFAYEQYF.

This chain links TRBV27 with TRBJ2-7; D is perhaps TRBD1 (5 bases). V lost 3 bases and J lost 2, with 11 bases in between. The CDR3 is 14 amino acids. Per the germline V gene, CDR1 is MNHEY and CDR2 is SMNVEV (reference sequence). CDR3 coding DNA: TGTGCCAGCAGTTTGGAAGGGGCACCCTACGAGCAGTACTTC. It yields the protein CASSLEGAPYEQYF.

The genes are TRBV28 and TRBJ2-4, with unresolved D. Per germline, CDR1 MDHEN and CDR2 SYDVKM. The CDR3 has 22 residues. Trimming removed 5 bases from V and 0 bases from J, with 32 bases in between. The CDR3 DNA sequence: TGTGCCAGCAGTCCTTACCTTAGTGGGTTCCGAGACCCGTTCCTAGCCAAAAACATTCAGTACTTC. Its protein is CASSPYLSGFRDPFLAKNIQYF.

Notes on this clone: One end of the junction does not line up with germline, which may come from a read error. The chain couples TRBV7-7 to TRBJ1-3, with 8 nucleotides matching TRBD1. This CDR3 has 16 residues. The germline V gene has CDR1 SSHAT and CDR2 FNYEAQ (reference sequence). This chain's CDR3 is CASSPSSDRAGNTIYF. The CDR3 DNA sequence: TGTGCTAGCAGCCCCTCCTCGGACAGGGCGGGAAACACCATATATTTT. The variable domain in full, with the rest retrieved from reference TRBV7-7 and TRBJ1-3, is GAGVSQSPRYKVTKRGQDVTLRCDPISSHATLYWYQQALGQGPEFLTYFNYEAQPDKSGLPSDRFSAERPEGSISTLTIQRTEQRDSAMYRCASSPSSDRAGNTIYFGEGSWLTVV.

The rearrangement links TRBV28 to TRBJ1-4, with D hard to call. The CDR3 runs to 15 residues. Germline V gene lookup returns CDR1 MDHEN and CDR2 SYDVKM. V lost 8 bases, J lost 7 bases, and 20 bases lay in between. In DNA form, the CDR3 reads TGTGCCAGCTATAGTTTAAGGGAGATTGGTGAAAAACTGTTTTTT. Translated, it gives CASYSLREIGEKLFF.

J is TRBJ2-5 and V is TRBV6-1; weak D call: TRBD2 (6 bases). From germline, CDR1 is MNHNS and CDR2 SASEGT. The V end lost 3 bases, the J end lost 5 bases, and 13 bases lay between the germline ends. CDR3 length: 14 amino acids. The CDR3: CASSDTQAGETQYF. CDR3 in DNA: TGTGCCAGCAGTGATACTCAGGCGGGGGAGACCCAGTACTTC.

The rearrangement uses TRBV2 and TRBJ2-7; D not resolved. CDR1 SNHLY and CDR2 FYNNEI come from the germline V gene. V was trimmed by 4 bases and J by 6 bases, leaving 13 bases between them. This CDR3 is built from 13 residues. CDR3 sequence reads: CASSVAAHLEQYF. The CDR3 region has the DNA TGTGCCAGCAGTGTAGCCGCTCACCTCGAGCAGTACTTC.

The chain couples TRBV6-1 to TRBJ1-2; D is undetermined. The germline V and J ends were trimmed by 2 bases and 8 bases, with 12 bases remaining between them. This CDR3 is built from 13 residues. Germline V CDR1 and CDR2: MNHNS, SASEGT. The CDR3: CASSERINSGYTF. In DNA, the CDR3 is TGTGCCAGCAGTGAACGTATTAATTCGGGCTACACCTTC.